Here is one T cell receptor (beta chain) with its context. This specimen comes from a study of blood T cell repertoires in COVID-19. On the study more broadly: Sites in the United States, Italy and Spain provided acute and convalescent COVID-19 samples. In each case, the material was cDNA or gDNA derived from T cells, B-cell-depleted T cells, or PBMCs.

The CDR3 runs 15 residues. Germline V gives CDR1 MDHEN, CDR2 SYDVKM. Trimming cost V 5 bases and J 1 base; bases outside gene matches: 5. As originally analysed: Amplified reference gene primers provided the basis for estimating nucleated cell counts. Profiled with immunoSEQ multiplex PCR; TCRdb holds only in-frame clones, not every one. That table gives V, J and clone size, and the DNA gave D and trimming. The sample yields some 170,000 clones, about 75% seen once. V usage is TRBV28 and J usage is TRBJ1-2; TRBD1 aligns across 9 bases. The sequenced sample consisted of peripheral blood. The receptor comes from a woman aged 50 to 60 with active or convalescent COVID-19. The CDR3 loop is CASSPGTGLNYGYTF. In nucleotides, the CDR3 is TGTGCCAGCAGTCCGGGGACAGGGCTTAACTATGGCTACACCTTC.